These T cell receptor beta chains were read from a single sample in a study of blood T cells in healthy people across ages. TCRdb itself ran the 5' RACE reads through MiXCR, one entry per CDR3 protein. The sample carries 700,000 to 800,000 distinct CDR3 sequences, roughly two fifths recorded once. The specimen sequenced was blood. These receptors were obtained from a woman in her sixties or seventies in good health. Both conserved end residues are part of each CDR3. D genes are given only for firm matches. The size entry is marked missing in some rows and otherwise reads once, few, many or a size class.

TRBV6-6	TRBJ2-1	.	TRBD2	TGTGCCAGCAACCAGAGTCCGGCTTCTAGGACTAGCGCAATCTACAATGAGCAGTTCTTC	CASNQSPASRTSAIYNEQFF
TRBV28	TRBJ2-1	few	.	TGTGCCAGCAGTTTTGTAGGGCTAGCTAGGCATGAGCAGTTCTTC	CASSFVGLARHEQFF
TRBV25-1	TRBJ2-7	.	TRBD1	TGTGCCAGCAGTGGGACAGGGGCACCCGAGCAGTACTTC	CASSGTGAPEQYF
TRBV6-1	TRBJ2-4	few	.	TGTGCCAGCAGCATCGGGACTGTAGAGGCAAACATTCAGTACTTC	CASSIGTVEANIQYF
TRBV10-3	TRBJ2-2	few	.	TGTGCCATCAATCGGGAGCCCCCCGGGGAGCTGTTTTTT	CAINREPPGELFF
TRBV20-1	TRBJ2-1	.	TRBD1	TGCAGTGCATTTAGACAGGGCGGCTACAATGAGCAGTTCTTC	CSAFRQGGYNEQFF
TRBV5-5	TRBJ2-4	few	TRBD2	TGTGCCAGCAGCCTCGGGGGGGAAGCCAAAAACATTCAGTACTTC	CASSLGGEAKNIQYF
TRBV6-5	TRBJ2-1	many	.	TGTGCCAGCAGTGACAGCACCAGCGGGCTAAATGAGCAGTTCTTC	CASSDSTSGLNEQFF
TRBV7-2	TRBJ1-1	.	TRBD1	TGTGCCAGCAGCTTAGGGGACAGGGTTCGTGGAGCTTTCTTT	CASSLGDRVRGAFF
TRBV6-4	TRBJ1-5	.	.	TGTGCCAGCAGTGTTGGGGCAGGGGCCGCCGATAGCAATCAGCCCCAGCATTTT	CASSVGAGAADSNQPQHF
TRBV3-1	TRBJ2-5	.	TRBD2	TGTGCCAGCAGCCAAGGGGACACTAGCGGGGGAACGGAGACCCAGTACTTC	CASSQGDTSGGTETQYF
TRBV5-6	TRBJ2-5	.	.	TGTGCCAGCAGCTTAGGGAAAGGCTCCCAGTACTTC	CASSLGKGSQYF
TRBV24-1	TRBJ2-5	.	TRBD2	TGTGCCACCAGTGATGCGACTAGCGGGAGGATCGAGACCCAGTACTTC	CATSDATSGRIETQYF
TRBV7-9	TRBJ2-1	.	TRBD2	TGTGCTGCGTCGACTAGCGGGGATGAGCAGTTCTTC	CAASTSGDEQFF
TRBV4-2	TRBJ2-7	many	.	TGTGCCAGCAGCCAAGATCTTCAGGGGTATCGACAATGGAACTACGAGCAGTACTTC	CASSQDLQGYRQWNYEQYF
TRBV29-1	TRBJ1-1	few	.	TGCAGCGTTGGGCCCTTGAACACTGAAGCTTTCTTT	CSVGPLNTEAFF
TRBV25-1	TRBJ2-3	few	.	TGTGCCAGCAGTCGAGGAGCCGCGAATGCAGATACGCAGTATTTT	CASSRGAANADTQYF
TRBV6-5	TRBJ1-5	once	.	TGTGCCAGCTGGGGGGGCAATCAGCCCCAGCATTTT	CASWGGNQPQHF
TRBV7-2	TRBJ2-1	.	TRBD2	TGTGCCAGCAGTTTTACTAGCGGGAATGGCGAGCAGTTCTTC	CASSFTSGNGEQFF
TRBV12-3/TRBV12-4	TRBJ2-7	.	.	TGTGCCAGCAGCCCCCGCCAGGTTAGCTACGAGCAGTACTTC	CASSPRQVSYEQYF
TRBV6-5	TRBJ1-2	once	.	TGTGCCAGCAGTTACTCTGAGGGCAGCAGAGATGGCTACACCTTC	CASSYSEGSRDGYTF
TRBV27	TRBJ1-1	.	TRBD1	TGTGCCAGCAGTTTCAACAGGGGAGGGACTGAAGCTTTCTTT	CASSFNRGGTEAFF
TRBV20-1	TRBJ2-1	.	.	TGCAGTGCACCCGGGGACCGCTACAATGAGCAGTTCTTC	CSAPGDRYNEQFF
TRBV24-1	TRBJ2-5	few	.	TGTGCCACCAGTGGTCGGGGCTTCGGGGTTCTACAAGAGACCCAGTACTTC	CATSGRGFGVLQETQYF
TRBV4-2	TRBJ1-4	few	.	TGTGCCAGCAGCCAAGACAGGGCCGTTAATGAAAAACTGTTTTTT	CASSQDRAVNEKLFF
TRBV7-2	TRBJ2-4	.	TRBD2	TGTGCCAGCAGCCGAGGGAGGGATGTCGGGGAGCAGTACTTC	CASSRGRDVGEQYF
TRBV29-1	TRBJ2-7	.	.	TGCAGCGTTGGACCAGGCGGGTCCTACGAGCAGTACTTC	CSVGPGGSYEQYF
TRBV18	TRBJ2-3	.	.	TGTGCCAGCTCACCTGGAGCACTAAGCACAGATACGCAGTATTTT	CASSPGALSTDTQYF
TRBV12-3/TRBV12-4	TRBJ2-1	.	TRBD2	TGTGCCAGCGGAAGGACTAGCGGGAGAAATGAGCAGTTCTTC	CASGRTSGRNEQFF
TRBV27	TRBJ2-3	many	TRBD1	TGTGCCAGCAACCTACAGGGGGCAGATACGCAGTATTTT	CASNLQGADTQYF
TRBV6-1	TRBJ2-5	.	TRBD1	TGTGCCAGCAGGAAGGACAGGGTAGGGGAGACCCAGTACTTC	CASRKDRVGETQYF
TRBV3-1	TRBJ2-7	.	.	TGTGCCAGCAGCCAAGATCGGGGGGCGTGGGCCTACGAGCAGTACTTC	CASSQDRGAWAYEQYF
TRBV6-5	TRBJ2-7	.	.	TGTGCCAGCAGCCAGCACACCGGCTACGAGCAGTACTTC	CASSQHTGYEQYF
TRBV6-2/TRBV6-3	TRBJ1-5	.	.	TGTGTCAGCAGTTACCTCAATAGCAATCAGCCCCAGCATTTT	CVSSYLNSNQPQHF
TRBV20-1	TRBJ1-2	.	.	TGCAGTGCGATAATCCGACCGGTCGGCTACACCTTC	CSAIIRPVGYTF
TRBV19	TRBJ2-7	.	TRBD2	TGTGCCAGTAGTATGGGAGGGGCCGAGCAGTACTTC	CASSMGGAEQYF
TRBV25-1	TRBJ2-1	.	TRBD1	TGTGCCAGCAGTGACCCCCGGACAGGGGGAGAGACCCAGTTCTTC	CASSDPRTGGETQFF
TRBV25-1	TRBJ2-1	.	TRBD2	TGTACCAGCAGTGAGATAGCGGGAGGGCTCAGTAATGAGCAGTTCTTC	CTSSEIAGGLSNEQFF
TRBV5-1	TRBJ2-7	many	.	TGCGCCAGCAGCTTGGAAGGGGACTACGAGCAGTACTTC	CASSLEGDYEQYF
TRBV6-4	TRBJ1-6	.	.	TGTGCCAGAAGTGACCCGGTGGGGTTCCTCCACTTT	CARSDPVGFLHF
TRBV15	TRBJ1-2	.	TRBD1	TGTGCCACCAGCAGGGACAGGGTGGGTGGCTACACCTTC	CATSRDRVGGYTF
TRBV6-2/TRBV6-3	TRBJ1-5	.	.	TGTGCCAGCAAATACGTTAGCAATCAGCCCCAGCATTTT	CASKYVSNQPQHF
TRBV12-3/TRBV12-4	TRBJ2-5	few	TRBD2	TGTGCCAGCAGTCCCCATAGCGGGGGGTCGACCCAGTACTTC	CASSPHSGGSTQYF
TRBV20-1	TRBJ2-1	.	TRBD2	TGCGGTGCCGGACTAGCGGGGGGGCTGTCCTACAATGAGCAGTTCTTC	CGAGLAGGLSYNEQFF
TRBV6-5	TRBJ2-7	.	.	TGTGCCAGCAGGCGCAGGGGGGATAGCTCCTACGAGCAGTACTTC	CASRRRGDSSYEQYF
TRBV20-1	TRBJ2-1	.	TRBD2	TGCAGTGCTAGGGCGGGGGGGCCGGGCAATGAGCAGTTCTTC	CSARAGGPGNEQFF
TRBV29-1	TRBJ2-7	many	.	TGCAGCGTTGAAGATCCCCTCGCGCGGGACTCCTACGAGCAGTACTTC	CSVEDPLARDSYEQYF
TRBV27	TRBJ2-7	.	.	TGTGCCAGCAGCCCGGAACAGGGCCCATTCTCCTACGAGCAGTACTTC	CASSPEQGPFSYEQYF
TRBV4-2	TRBJ2-1	.	TRBD2	TGTGCCAGCAGCCAAAGTCTAGCGGGGGGGCCCTTCCCCTACAATGAGCAGTTCTTC	CASSQSLAGGPFPYNEQFF
TRBV7-9	TRBJ2-4	.	.	TGTGCCAGCGATTCGTCTGGTGGGATTCAGTACTTC	CASDSSGGIQYF
TRBV20-1	TRBJ1-4	.	.	TGCAGTGCTAGTGGTAGGGTCGATGAAAAACTGTTTTTT	CSASGRVDEKLFF
TRBV28	TRBJ2-7	.	TRBD2	TGTGCCAGCAGTTCTATCGGGACTAGCGTCGAGCAGTACTTC	CASSSIGTSVEQYF
TRBV7-3	TRBJ2-5	few	.	TGTGCCAGCAGCCAAAACCGACAAGAGACCCAGTACTTC	CASSQNRQETQYF
TRBV7-2	TRBJ2-5	many	.	TGTGCCAGCAGCTTTATGGGGGTCCAAGAGACCCAGTACTTC	CASSFMGVQETQYF
TRBV20-1	TRBJ2-7	.	.	TGCAGTGCTCGACAGAACGTCTACGAGCAGTACTTC	CSARQNVYEQYF
TRBV2	TRBJ2-3	.	TRBD2	TGTGCCAGCAGTGAAGTACGGGGACTAGCGGGAGGGGATACGCAGTATTTT	CASSEVRGLAGGDTQYF
TRBV12-3/TRBV12-4	TRBJ2-5	.	TRBD2	TGTGCCAGCAGTACGGGACTAGGGAACAATGAGCAGTACTTC	CASSTGLGNNEQYF
TRBV5-1	TRBJ2-7	.	TRBD1	TGCGCCAGCAGCTTAGACAGGGAGTACTCCTACGAGCAGTACTTC	CASSLDREYSYEQYF
TRBV12-3/TRBV12-4	TRBJ2-7	.	.	TGTGCCAGCGGACCTCAGGGGTACTCCTACGAGCAGTACTTC	CASGPQGYSYEQYF